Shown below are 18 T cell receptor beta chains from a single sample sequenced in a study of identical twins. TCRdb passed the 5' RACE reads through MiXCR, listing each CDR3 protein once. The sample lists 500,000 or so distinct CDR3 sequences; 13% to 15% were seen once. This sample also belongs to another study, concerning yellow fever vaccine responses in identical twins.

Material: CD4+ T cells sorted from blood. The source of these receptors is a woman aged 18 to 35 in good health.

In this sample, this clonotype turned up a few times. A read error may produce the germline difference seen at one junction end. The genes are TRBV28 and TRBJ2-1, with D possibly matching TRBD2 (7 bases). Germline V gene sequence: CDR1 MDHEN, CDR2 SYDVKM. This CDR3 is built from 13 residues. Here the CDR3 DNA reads TGTGCCAGCGGTGGGGGGGCCTACATTGAGCAGTTCTTC. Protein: CASGGGAYIEQFF.

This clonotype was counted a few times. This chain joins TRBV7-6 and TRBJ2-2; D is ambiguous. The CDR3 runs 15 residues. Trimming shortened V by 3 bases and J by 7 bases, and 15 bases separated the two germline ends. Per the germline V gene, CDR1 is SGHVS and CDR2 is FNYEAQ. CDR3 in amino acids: CASSLAYNVGGELFF. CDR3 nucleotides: TGTGCCAGCAGCTTGGCGTATAATGTGGGCGGGGAGCTGTTTTTT.

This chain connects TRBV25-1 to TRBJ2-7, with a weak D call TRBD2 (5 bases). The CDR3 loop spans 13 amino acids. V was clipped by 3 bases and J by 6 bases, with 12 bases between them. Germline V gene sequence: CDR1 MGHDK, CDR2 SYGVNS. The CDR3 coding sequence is TGTGCCAGCAGTGAGAGGGCGTGGGGCGAGCAGTACTTC. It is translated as CASSERAWGEQYF.

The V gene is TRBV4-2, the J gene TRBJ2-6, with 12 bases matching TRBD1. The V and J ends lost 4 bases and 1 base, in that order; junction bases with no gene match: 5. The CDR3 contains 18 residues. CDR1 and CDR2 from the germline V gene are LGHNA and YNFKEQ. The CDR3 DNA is TGTGCCAGCAGCCCTCCGGGACAGGGGGCATCTGGGGCCAACGTCCTGACTTTC. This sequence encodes CASSPPGQGASGANVLTF.

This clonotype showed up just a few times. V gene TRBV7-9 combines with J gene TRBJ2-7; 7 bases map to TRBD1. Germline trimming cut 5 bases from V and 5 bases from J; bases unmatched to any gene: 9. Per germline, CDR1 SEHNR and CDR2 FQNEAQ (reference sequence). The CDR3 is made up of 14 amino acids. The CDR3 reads CASSKGTAWDEQYF. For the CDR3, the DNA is TGTGCCAGCAGCAAAGGGACAGCCTGGGACGAGCAGTACTTC.

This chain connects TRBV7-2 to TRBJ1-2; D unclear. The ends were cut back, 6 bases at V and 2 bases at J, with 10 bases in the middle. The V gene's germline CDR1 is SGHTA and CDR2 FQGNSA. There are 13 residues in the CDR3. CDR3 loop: CASSNQMNYGYTF. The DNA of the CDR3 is TGTGCCAGCAGTAACCAGATGAACTATGGCTACACCTTC. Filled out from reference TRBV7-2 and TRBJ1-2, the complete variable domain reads GAGVSQSPSNKVTEKGKDVELRCDPISGHTALYWYRQSLGQGLEFLIYFQGNSAPDKSGLPSDRFSAERTGGSVSTLTIQRTQQEDSAVYLCASSNQMNYGYTFGSGTRLTVV.

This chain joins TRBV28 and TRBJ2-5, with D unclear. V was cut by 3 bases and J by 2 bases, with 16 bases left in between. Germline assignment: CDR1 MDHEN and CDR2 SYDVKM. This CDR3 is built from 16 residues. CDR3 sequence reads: CASSLQKGGFQETQYF. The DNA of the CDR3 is TGTGCCAGCAGTTTGCAGAAGGGCGGATTTCAAGAGACCCAGTACTTC.

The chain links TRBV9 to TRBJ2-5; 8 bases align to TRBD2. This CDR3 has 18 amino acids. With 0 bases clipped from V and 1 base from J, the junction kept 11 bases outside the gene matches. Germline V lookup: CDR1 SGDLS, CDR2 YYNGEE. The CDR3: CASSVGLAFTLGQETQYF. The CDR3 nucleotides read TGTGCCAGCAGCGTAGGACTAGCGTTTACCCTCGGCCAAGAGACCCAGTACTTC.

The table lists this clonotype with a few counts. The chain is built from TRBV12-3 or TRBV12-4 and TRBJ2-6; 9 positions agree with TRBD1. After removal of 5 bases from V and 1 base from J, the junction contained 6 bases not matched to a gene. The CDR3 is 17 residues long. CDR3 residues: CASSPRGQGSGANVLTF. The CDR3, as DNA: TGTGCCAGCAGTCCCCGAGGACAGGGGTCTGGGGCCAACGTCCTGACTTTC.

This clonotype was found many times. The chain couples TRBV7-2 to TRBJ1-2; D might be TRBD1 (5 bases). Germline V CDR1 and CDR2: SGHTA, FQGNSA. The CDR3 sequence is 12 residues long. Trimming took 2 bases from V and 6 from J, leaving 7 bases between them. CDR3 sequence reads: CASSLLGDGYTF. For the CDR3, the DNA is TGTGCCAGCAGCTTACTAGGGGATGGCTACACCTTC.

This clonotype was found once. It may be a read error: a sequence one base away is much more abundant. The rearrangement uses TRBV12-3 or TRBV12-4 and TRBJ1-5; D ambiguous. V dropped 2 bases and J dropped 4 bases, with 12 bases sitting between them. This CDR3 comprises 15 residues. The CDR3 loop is CASSLIEGRNQPQHF. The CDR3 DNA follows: TGTGCCAGCAGTTTAATAGAGGGTAGAAATCAGCCCCAGCATTTT.

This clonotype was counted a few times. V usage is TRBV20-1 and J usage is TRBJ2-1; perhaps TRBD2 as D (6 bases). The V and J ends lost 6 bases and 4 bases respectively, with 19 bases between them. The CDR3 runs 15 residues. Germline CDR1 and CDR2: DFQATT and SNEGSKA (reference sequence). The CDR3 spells CSAPSGGVAYNEQFF. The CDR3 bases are TGCAGTGCCCCAAGTGGAGGGGTAGCTTACAATGAGCAGTTCTTC.

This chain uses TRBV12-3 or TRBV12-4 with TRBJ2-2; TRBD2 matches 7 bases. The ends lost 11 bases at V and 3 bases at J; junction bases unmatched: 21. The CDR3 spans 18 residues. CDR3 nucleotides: TGTGCCTTCAGTTCAAATGCGGCACTAGCGAGCCACACCGGGGAGCTGTTTTTT. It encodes CAFSSNAALASHTGELFF.

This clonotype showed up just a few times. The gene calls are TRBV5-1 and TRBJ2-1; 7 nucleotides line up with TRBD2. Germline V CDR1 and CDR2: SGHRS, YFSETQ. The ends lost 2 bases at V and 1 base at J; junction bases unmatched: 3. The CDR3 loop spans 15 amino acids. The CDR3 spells CASSFPGGSYNEQFF. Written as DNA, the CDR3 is TGCGCCAGCAGCTTTCCCGGGGGGTCCTACAATGAGCAGTTCTTC.

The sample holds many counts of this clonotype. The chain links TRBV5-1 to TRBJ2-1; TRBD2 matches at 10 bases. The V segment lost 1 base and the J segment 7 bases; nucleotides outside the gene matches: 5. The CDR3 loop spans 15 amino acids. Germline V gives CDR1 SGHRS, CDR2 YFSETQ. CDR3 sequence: CASSLTSGDHNEQFF. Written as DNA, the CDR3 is TGCGCCAGCAGCTTGACTAGCGGGGATCATAATGAGCAGTTCTTC. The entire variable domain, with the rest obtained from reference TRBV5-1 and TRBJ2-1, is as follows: KAGVTQTPRYLIKTRGQQVTLSCSPISGHRSVSWYQQTPGQGLQFLFEYFSETQRNKGNFPGRFSGRQFSNSRSEMNVSTLELGDSALYLCASSLTSGDHNEQFFGPGTRLTVL.

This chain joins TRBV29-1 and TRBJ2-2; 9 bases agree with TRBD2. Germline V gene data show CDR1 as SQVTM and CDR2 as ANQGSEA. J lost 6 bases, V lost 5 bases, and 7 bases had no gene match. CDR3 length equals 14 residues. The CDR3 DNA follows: TGCAGCGTTCGGGATAGCGGGAGTGCCGGGGAGCTGTTTTTT. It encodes CSVRDSGSAGELFF.

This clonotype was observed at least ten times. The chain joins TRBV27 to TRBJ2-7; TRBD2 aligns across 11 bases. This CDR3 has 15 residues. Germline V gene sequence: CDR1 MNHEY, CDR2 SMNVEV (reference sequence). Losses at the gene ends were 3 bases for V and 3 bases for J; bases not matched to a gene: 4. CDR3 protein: CASSFLAGGNYEQYF. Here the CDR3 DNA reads TGTGCCAGCAGTTTCTTAGCGGGGGGGAACTACGAGCAGTACTTC.

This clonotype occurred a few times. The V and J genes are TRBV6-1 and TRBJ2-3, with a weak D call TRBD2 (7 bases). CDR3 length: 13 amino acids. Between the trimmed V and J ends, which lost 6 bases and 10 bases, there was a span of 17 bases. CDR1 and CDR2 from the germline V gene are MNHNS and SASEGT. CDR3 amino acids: CASSGGPQRAQYF. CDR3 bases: TGTGCCAGCAGCGGGGGGCCCCAACGGGCGCAGTATTTT.